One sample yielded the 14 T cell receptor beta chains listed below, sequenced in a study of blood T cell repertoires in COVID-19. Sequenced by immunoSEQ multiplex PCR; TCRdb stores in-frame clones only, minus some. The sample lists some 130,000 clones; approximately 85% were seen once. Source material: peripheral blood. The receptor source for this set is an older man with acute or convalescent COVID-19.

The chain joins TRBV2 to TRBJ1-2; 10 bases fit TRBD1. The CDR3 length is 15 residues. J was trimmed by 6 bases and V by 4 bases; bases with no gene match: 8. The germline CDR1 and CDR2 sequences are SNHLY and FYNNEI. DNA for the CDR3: TGTGCCAGCAGTGCTCAACGGACAGGGGGGGATGGCTACACCTTC. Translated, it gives CASSAQRTGGDGYTF.

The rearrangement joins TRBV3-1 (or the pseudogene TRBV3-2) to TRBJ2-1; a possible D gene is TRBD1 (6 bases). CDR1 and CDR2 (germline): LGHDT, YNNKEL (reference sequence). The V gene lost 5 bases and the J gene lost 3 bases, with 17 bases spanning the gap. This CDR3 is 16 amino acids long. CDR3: CASSNVRDTNYNEQFF. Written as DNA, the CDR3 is TGTGCCAGCAGCAACGTTCGGGACACAAACTACAATGAGCAGTTCTTC.

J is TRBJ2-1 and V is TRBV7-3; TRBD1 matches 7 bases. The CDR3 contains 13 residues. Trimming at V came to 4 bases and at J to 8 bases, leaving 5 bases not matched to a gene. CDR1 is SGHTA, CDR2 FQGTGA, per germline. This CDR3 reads CASSSRQGDEQFF. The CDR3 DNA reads TGTGCCAGCAGCTCCCGACAGGGCGATGAGCAGTTCTTC. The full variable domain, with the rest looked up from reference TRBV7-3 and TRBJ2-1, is GAGVSQTPSNKVTEKGKYVELRCDPISGHTALYWYRQSLGQGPEFLIYFQGTGAADDSGLPNDRFFAVRPEGSVSTLKIQRTERGDSAVYLCASSSRQGDEQFFGPGTRLTVL.

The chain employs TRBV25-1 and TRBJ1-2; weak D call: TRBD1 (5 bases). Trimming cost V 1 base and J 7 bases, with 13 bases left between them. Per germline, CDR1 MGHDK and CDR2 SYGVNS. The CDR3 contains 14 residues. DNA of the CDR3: TGTGCCAGCAGTGAATTCAGCAGGGTTGGTGGCTACACCTTC. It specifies CASSEFSRVGGYTF.

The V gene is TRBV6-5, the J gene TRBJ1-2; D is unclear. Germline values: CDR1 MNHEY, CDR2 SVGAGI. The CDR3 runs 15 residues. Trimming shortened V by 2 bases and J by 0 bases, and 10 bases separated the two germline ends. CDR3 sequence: CASSYPAEANYGYTF. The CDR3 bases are TGTGCCAGCAGTTACCCCGCGGAGGCTAACTATGGCTACACCTTC.

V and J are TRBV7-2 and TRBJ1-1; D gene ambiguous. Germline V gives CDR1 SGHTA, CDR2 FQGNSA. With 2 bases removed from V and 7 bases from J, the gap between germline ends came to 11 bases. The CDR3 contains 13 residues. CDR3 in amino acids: CASSLSGFGEAFF. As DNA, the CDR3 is TGTGCCAGCAGCTTATCGGGGTTCGGTGAAGCTTTCTTT.

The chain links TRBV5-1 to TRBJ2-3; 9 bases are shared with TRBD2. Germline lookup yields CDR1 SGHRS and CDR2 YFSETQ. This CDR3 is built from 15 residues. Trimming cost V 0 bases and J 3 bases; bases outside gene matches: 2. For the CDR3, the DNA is TGCGCCAGCAGCTTGGCTAGCGGGACAACAGATACGCAGTATTTT. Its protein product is CASSLASGTTDTQYF.

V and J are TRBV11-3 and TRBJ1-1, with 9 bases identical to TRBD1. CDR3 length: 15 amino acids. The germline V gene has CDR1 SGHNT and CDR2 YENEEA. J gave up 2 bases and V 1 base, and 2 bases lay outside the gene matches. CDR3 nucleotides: TGTGCCAGCAGCTTAGCGGGACAGGGAAACACTGAAGCTTTCTTT. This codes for CASSLAGQGNTEAFF.

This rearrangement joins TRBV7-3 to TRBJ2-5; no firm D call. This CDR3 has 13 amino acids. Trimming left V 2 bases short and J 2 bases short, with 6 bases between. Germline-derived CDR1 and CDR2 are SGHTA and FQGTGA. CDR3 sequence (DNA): TGTGCCAGCAGCTTAGGAGAACAAGAGACCCAGTACTTC. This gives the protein CASSLGEQETQYF. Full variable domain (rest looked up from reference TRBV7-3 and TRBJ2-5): GAGVSQTPSNKVTEKGKYVELRCDPISGHTALYWYRQSLGQGPEFLIYFQGTGAADDSGLPNDRFFAVRPEGSVSTLKIQRTERGDSAVYLCASSLGEQETQYFGPGTRLLVL.

In DNA form, the CDR3 reads TGCGCCAGCAGCCCGCAGGGGGCCTTCTCCTACAATGAGCAGTTCTTC. It encodes CASSPQGAFSYNEQFF. The chain couples TRBV4-1 to TRBJ2-1; 8 nucleotides match TRBD1. The CDR3 contains 16 residues. The germline V gene has CDR1 MGHRA and CDR2 YSYEKL. J gave up 0 bases and V 4 bases, and 5 bases lay outside the gene matches.

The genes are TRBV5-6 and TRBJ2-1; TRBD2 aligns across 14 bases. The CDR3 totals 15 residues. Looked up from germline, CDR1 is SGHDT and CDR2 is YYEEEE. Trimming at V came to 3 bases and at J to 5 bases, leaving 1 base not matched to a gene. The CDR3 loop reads CASSSGLAGDNEQFF. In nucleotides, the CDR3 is TGTGCCAGCAGCTCGGGACTAGCGGGAGACAATGAGCAGTTCTTC.

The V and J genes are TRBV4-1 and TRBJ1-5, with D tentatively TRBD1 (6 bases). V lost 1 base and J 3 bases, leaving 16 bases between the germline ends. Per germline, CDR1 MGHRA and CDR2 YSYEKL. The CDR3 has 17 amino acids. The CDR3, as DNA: TGCGCCAGCAGCCAAGTTGCGGCAGGGGAATTCAATCAGCCCCAGCATTTT. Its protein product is CASSQVAAGEFNQPQHF.

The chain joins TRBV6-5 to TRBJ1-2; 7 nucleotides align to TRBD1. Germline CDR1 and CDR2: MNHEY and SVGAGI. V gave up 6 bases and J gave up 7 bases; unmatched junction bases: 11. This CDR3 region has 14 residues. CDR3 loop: CASRSGRGSGGYTF. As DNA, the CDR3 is TGTGCCAGCAGAAGCGGCAGGGGGTCGGGTGGCTACACCTTC.

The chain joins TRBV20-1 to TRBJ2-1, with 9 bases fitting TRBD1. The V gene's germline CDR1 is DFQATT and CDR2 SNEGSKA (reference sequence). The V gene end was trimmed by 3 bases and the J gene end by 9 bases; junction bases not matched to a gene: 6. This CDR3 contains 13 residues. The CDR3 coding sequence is TGCAGTGCTAGTTGGACAGGGGTATCTGAGCAGTTCTTC. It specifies CSASWTGVSEQFF.